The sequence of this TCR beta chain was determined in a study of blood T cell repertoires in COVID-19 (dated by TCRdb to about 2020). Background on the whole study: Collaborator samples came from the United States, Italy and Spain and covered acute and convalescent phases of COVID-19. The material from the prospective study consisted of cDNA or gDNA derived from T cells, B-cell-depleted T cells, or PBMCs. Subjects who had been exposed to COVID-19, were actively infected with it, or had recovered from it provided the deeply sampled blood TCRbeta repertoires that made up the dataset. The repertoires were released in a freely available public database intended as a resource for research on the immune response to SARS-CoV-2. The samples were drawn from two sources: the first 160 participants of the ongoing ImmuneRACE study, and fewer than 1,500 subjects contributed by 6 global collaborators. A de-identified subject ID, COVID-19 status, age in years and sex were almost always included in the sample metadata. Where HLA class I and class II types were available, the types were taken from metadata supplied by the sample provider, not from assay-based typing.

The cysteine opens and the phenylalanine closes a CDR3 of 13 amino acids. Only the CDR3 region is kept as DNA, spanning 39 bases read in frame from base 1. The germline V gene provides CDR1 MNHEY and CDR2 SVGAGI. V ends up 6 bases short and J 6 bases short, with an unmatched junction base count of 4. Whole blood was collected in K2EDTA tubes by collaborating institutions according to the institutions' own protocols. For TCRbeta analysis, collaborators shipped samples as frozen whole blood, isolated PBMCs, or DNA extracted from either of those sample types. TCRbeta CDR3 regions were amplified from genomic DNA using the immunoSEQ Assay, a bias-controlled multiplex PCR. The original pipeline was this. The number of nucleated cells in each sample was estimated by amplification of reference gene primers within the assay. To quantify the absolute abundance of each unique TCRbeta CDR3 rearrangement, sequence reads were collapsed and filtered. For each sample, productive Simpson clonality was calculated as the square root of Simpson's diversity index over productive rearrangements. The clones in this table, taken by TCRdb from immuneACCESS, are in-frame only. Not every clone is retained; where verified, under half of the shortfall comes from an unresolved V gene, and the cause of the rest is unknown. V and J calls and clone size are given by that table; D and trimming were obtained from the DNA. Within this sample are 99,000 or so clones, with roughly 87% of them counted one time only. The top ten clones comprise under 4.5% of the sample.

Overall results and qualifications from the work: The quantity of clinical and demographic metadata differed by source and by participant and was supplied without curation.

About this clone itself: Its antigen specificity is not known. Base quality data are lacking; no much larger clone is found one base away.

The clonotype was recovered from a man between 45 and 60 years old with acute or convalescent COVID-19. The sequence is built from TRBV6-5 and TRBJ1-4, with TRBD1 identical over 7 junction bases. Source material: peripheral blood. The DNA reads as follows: TGTGCCAGCAGCTTGACAGGGTATGAAAAACTGTTTTTT. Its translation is CASSLTGYEKLFF.